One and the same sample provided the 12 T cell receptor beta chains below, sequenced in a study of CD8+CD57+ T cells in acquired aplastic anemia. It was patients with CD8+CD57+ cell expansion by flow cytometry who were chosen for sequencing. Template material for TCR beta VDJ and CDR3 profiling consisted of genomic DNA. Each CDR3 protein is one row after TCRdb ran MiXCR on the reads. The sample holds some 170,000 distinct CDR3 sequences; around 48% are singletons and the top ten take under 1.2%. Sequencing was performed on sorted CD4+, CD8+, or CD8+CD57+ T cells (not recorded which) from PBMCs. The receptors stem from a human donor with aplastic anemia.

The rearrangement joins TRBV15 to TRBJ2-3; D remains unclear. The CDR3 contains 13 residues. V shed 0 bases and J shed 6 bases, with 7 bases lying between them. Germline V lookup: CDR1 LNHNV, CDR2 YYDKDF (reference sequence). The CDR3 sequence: CATSRDPADTQYF. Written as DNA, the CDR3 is TGTGCCACCAGCAGAGATCCTGCGGATACGCAGTATTTT.

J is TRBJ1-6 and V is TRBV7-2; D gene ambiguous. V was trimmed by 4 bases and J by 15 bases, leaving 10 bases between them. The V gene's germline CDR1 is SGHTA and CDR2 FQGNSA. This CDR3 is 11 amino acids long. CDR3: CASSSFSNLHF. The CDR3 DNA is TGTGCCAGCAGCTCCTTCTCTAACCTCCACTTT. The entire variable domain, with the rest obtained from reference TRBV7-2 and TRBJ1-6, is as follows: GAGVSQSPSNKVTEKGKDVELRCDPISGHTALYWYRQSLGQGLEFLIYFQGNSAPDKSGLPSDRFSAERTGGSVSTLTIQRTQQEDSAVYLCASSSFSNLHFGNGTRLTVT.

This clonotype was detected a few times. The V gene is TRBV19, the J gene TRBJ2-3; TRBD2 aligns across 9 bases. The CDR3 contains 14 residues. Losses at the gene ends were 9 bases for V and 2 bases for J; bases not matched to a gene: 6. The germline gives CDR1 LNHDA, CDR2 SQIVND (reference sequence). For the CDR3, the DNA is TGTGCCAGGGCCGCGGGGGGGGACACAGATACGCAGTATTTT. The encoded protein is CARAAGGDTDTQYF.

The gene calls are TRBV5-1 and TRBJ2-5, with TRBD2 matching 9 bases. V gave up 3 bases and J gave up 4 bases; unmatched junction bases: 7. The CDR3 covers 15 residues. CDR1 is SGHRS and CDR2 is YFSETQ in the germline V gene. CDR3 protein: CASSSTGTSLETQYF. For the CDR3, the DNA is TGCGCCAGCAGCTCAACCGGGACTAGCTTAGAGACCCAGTACTTC.

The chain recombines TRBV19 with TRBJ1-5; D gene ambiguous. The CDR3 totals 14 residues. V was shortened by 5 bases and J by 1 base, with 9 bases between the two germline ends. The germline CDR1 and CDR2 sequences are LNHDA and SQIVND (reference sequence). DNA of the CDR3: TGTGCCAGTAGTGACGGGCCGAGCAATCAGCCCCAGCATTTT. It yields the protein CASSDGPSNQPQHF. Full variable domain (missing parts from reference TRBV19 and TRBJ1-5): DGGITQSPKYLFRKEGQNVTLSCEQNLNHDAMYWYRQDPGQGLRLIYYSQIVNDFQKGDIAEGYSVSREKKESFPLTVTSAQKNPTAFYLCASSDGPSNQPQHFGDGTRLSIL.

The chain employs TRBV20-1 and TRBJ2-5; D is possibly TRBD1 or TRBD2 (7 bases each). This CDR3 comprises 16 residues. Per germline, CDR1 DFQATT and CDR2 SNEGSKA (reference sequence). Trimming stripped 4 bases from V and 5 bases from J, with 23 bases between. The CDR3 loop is CSAIDVGRGGVETQYF. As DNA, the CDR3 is TGCAGTGCTATAGACGTCGGCAGGGGGGGGGTGGAGACCCAGTACTTC.

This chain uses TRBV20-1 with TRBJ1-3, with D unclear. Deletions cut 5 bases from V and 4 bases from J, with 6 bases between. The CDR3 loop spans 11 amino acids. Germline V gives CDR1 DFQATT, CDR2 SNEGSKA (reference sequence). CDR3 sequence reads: CSAALGNTIYF. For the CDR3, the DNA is TGCAGTGCTGCTCTAGGAAACACCATATATTTT.

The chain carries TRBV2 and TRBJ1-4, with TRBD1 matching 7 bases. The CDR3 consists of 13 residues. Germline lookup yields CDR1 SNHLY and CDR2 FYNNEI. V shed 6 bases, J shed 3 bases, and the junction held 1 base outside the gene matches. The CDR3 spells CASSGTANEKLFF. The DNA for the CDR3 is TGTGCCAGCAGCGGGACAGCTAATGAAAAACTGTTTTTT. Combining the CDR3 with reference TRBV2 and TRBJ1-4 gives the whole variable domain EPEVTQTPSHQVTQMGQEVILRCVPISNHLYFYWYRQILGQKVEFLVSFYNNEISEKSEIFDDQFSVERPDGSNFTLKIRSTKLEDSAMYFCASSGTANEKLFFGSGTQLSVL.

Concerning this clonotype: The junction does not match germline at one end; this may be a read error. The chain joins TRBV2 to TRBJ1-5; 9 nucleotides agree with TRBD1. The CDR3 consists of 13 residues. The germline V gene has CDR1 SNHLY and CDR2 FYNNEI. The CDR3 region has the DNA TGCGCCAGCAGTGCGGGACAGGGTCGGCACGAGCATTTT. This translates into CASSAGQGRHEHF.

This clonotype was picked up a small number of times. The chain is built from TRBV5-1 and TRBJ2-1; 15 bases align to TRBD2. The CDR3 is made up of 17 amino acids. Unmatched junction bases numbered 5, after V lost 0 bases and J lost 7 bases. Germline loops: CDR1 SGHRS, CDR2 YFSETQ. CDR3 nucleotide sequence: TGCGCCAGCAGCTTGGGAGGACTAGCGGGGGGGCAGAATGAGCAGTTCTTC. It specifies CASSLGGLAGGQNEQFF.

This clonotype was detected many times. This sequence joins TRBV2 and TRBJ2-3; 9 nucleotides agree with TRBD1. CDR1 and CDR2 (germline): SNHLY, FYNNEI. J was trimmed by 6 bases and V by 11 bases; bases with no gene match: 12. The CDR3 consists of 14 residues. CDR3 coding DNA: TGTGCCGGAACCCGGGACAGGGTTGGCGATACGCAGTATTTT. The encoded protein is CAGTRDRVGDTQYF. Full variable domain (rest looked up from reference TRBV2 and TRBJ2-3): EPEVTQTPSHQVTQMGQEVILRCVPISNHLYFYWYRQILGQKVEFLVSFYNNEISEKSEIFDDQFSVERPDGSNFTLKIRSTKLEDSAMYFCAGTRDRVGDTQYFGPGTRLTVL.

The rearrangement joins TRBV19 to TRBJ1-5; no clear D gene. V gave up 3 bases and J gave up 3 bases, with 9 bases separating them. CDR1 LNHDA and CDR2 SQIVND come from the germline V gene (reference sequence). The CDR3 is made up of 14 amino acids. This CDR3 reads CASSMDRVNQPQHF. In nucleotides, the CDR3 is TGTGCCAGTAGTATGGATAGGGTCAATCAGCCCCAGCATTTT.